These 28 T cell receptor beta chains came from one sample sequenced in a study of graft-versus-host responses after intestinal transplantation. Data came from immunoSEQ multiplex PCR; TCRdb stores just in-frame clones and leaves some out. Of some 40,000 clones in the sample, roughly nine tenths were seen once. The sequences come from PBMCs, collected almost 320 days after intestinal transplant. The receptors shown here come from a human patient who received an intestinal transplant, so some T cells may come from the graft donor.

The chain recombines TRBV6-5 with TRBJ1-6; D remains unclear. CDR1 and CDR2 (germline): MNHEY, SVGAGI. Trimming took off 5 bases at V and 6 bases at J, with 14 bases between the two ends. CDR3 length equals 15 residues. CDR3 sequence (DNA): TGTGCCAGCAGTCGCGTATTGGGAACTAATTCACCCCTCCACTTT. Its protein is CASSRVLGTNSPLHF.

V gene TRBV28 combines with J gene TRBJ1-1, with 9 positions matching TRBD1. Germline V gene data show CDR1 as MDHEN and CDR2 as SYDVKM. V dropped 6 bases and J dropped 0; count of bases not matched to a gene: 5. This CDR3 region has 15 residues. The CDR3 DNA reads as TGTGCCAGCAGAGGGACAGGGTCTATGAACACTGAAGCTTTCTTT. This codes for CASRGTGSMNTEAFF.

V gene TRBV19 combines with J gene TRBJ1-6, with 11 positions matching TRBD1. After removal of 3 bases from V and 5 bases from J, the junction contained 15 bases not matched to a gene. Germline V lookup: CDR1 LNHDA, CDR2 SQIVND (reference sequence). The CDR3 is made up of 20 amino acids. The CDR3 nucleotides read TGTGCCAGTAGTATCAAACGAGGGACAGGGGGGTTCCATAATAATTCACCCCTCCACTTT. Protein sequence: CASSIKRGTGGFHNNSPLHF. The full variable domain, in which reference TRBV19 and TRBJ1-6 provide the parts outside the CDR3, is DGGITQSPKYLFRKEGQNVTLSCEQNLNHDAMYWYRQDPGQGLRLIYYSQIVNDFQKGDIAEGYSVSREKKESFPLTVTSAQKNPTAFYLCASSIKRGTGGFHNNSPLHFGNGTRLTVT.

V is TRBV6-5 and J is TRBJ2-7; 7 bases line up with TRBD2. The CDR3 runs 12 residues. In germline, CDR1 is MNHEY, CDR2 SVGAGI. The junction had 3 bases not matched to a gene; V was cut back by 5 bases and J by 5 bases. The CDR3 sequence: CASSPRGDEQYF. CDR3 coding DNA: TGTGCCAGCAGTCCCCGGGGGGACGAGCAGTACTTC.

V usage is TRBV6-6 and J usage is TRBJ1-2; D is undetermined. V lost 2 bases and J lost 0, with 7 bases in between. The CDR3 is 14 amino acids. Germline CDR1 reads MNHNY; CDR2 reads SVGAGI (reference sequence). The CDR3 region is CASSYTGTNYGYTF. CDR3 nucleotides: TGTGCCAGCAGTTACACCGGAACTAACTATGGCTACACCTTC.

This clone appeared a single time. The rearrangement uses TRBV5-1 and TRBJ2-1, with 11 bases aligning to TRBD2. CDR3 length: 18 residues. V was clipped by 0 bases and J by 1 base; unmatched bases: 6. The germline V gene encodes CDR1 SGHRS and CDR2 YFSETQ. Here the CDR3 reads CASSLELAGAPSYNEQFF. CDR3 DNA sequence: TGCGCCAGCAGCTTGGAACTAGCGGGGGCCCCTTCCTACAATGAGCAGTTCTTC. The whole variable domain, remainder taken from reference TRBV5-1 and TRBJ2-1, is KAGVTQTPRYLIKTRGQQVTLSCSPISGHRSVSWYQQTPGQGLQFLFEYFSETQRNKGNFPGRFSGRQFSNSRSEMNVSTLELGDSALYLCASSLELAGAPSYNEQFFGPGTRLTVL.

This chain joins TRBV7-2 and TRBJ2-5; D gene unclear. Judging by the DNA end, TRBJ2-7 fits better; the J call may be wrong. Germline CDR1 is SGHTA and CDR2 is FQGNSA. CDR3 length: 14 amino acids. CDR3 region: CASSTLVGSYEQYF. Here the CDR3 DNA reads TGTGCCAGCAGCACGCTAGTAGGGTCCTACGAGCAGTACTTC.

The genes are TRBV27 and TRBJ2-7; 10 bases match TRBD1. V gave up 4 bases and J gave up 6 bases; unmatched junction bases: 6. Germline assignment: CDR1 MNHEY and CDR2 SMNVEV (reference sequence). The CDR3 runs to 14 residues. The CDR3 region is CASSWTGGVAEQYF. CDR3 coding DNA: TGTGCCAGCAGTTGGACAGGGGGGGTCGCCGAGCAGTACTTC.

The genes are TRBV28 and TRBJ1-4, with TRBD1 as a possible D gene (6 bases). Trimming removed 6 bases at V and 8 bases at J, with 16 bases between. Germline lookup yields CDR1 MDHEN and CDR2 SYDVKM. CDR3 size: 14 residues. The CDR3: CASSLEGVTEKLFF. CDR3 nucleotide sequence: TGTGCCAGCAGCCTGGAGGGGGTTACAGAAAAACTGTTTTTT.

CDR3 sequence: CASSPRGVWDQPQHF. CDR3 DNA: TGTGCCAGCAGCCCCCGTGGGGTTTGGGATCAGCCCCAGCATTTT. J is TRBJ1-5 and V is TRBV9, with D hard to call. Germline V gives CDR1 SGDLS, CDR2 YYNGEE. CDR3 length: 15 amino acids. V was cut by 4 bases and J by 5 bases, with 16 bases left in between.

V is TRBV29-1 and J is TRBJ2-1; 9 nucleotides match TRBD2. Losses at the gene ends were 4 bases for V and 8 bases for J; bases not matched to a gene: 6. The CDR3 is made up of 13 amino acids. Germline-derived CDR1 and CDR2 are SQVTM and ANQGSEA. This CDR3 reads CSVGAGGPDEQFF. CDR3 DNA sequence: TGCAGCGTTGGTGCGGGGGGGCCGGATGAGCAGTTCTTC.

The V and J genes are TRBV2 and TRBJ2-3, with 8 bases aligning to TRBD1. The CDR3 length is 15 residues. Trimming took 8 bases from V and 0 from J; bases not matched to a gene: 7. Germline V lookup: CDR1 SNHLY, CDR2 FYNNEI. This CDR3 is CASSLQGDSTDTQYF. The DNA for the CDR3 is TGTGCCAGCTCCTTACAGGGGGATAGCACAGATACGCAGTATTTT.

V gene TRBV5-6 combines with J gene TRBJ1-1; D might be TRBD1 (5 bases). The V end was cut by 4 bases, the J end by 2 bases, with 24 bases between. Germline V gene data show CDR1 as SGHDT and CDR2 as YYEEEE. The CDR3 loop spans 18 amino acids. CDR3 DNA: TGTGCCAGCAGCCCTCTCGGTGCGGGGGAAGGCTTAAACACTGAAGCTTTCTTT. This gives the protein CASSPLGAGEGLNTEAFF.

The chain has TRBV11-2 and TRBJ2-5, with 8 positions matching TRBD2. CDR3 length: 16 amino acids. With 5 bases clipped from V and 4 bases from J, the junction kept 12 bases outside the gene matches. Per the germline V gene, CDR1 is SGHAT and CDR2 is FQNNGV. As DNA, the CDR3 is TGTGCCAGCAGCCCCCGCTCGGTAGCGGGGCGAGAGACCCAGTACTTC. Translation gives CASSPRSVAGRETQYF.

V gene TRBV4-2 combines with J gene TRBJ2-7; 8 bases are shared with TRBD2. With 4 bases clipped from V and 1 base from J, the junction kept 3 bases outside the gene matches. Germline V gene data show CDR1 as LGHNA and CDR2 as YNFKEQ. The CDR3 runs to 14 residues. The CDR3 DNA reads as TGTGCCAGCAGCCCGACTAGCGTTTCCTACGAGCAGTACTTC. As protein: CASSPTSVSYEQYF.

The chain recombines TRBV6-6 with TRBJ1-6; 7 nucleotides match TRBD1. V was pared by 7 bases and J by 10 bases, with 16 bases of the junction left unmatched. This CDR3 comprises 16 residues. Germline assignment: CDR1 MNHNY and CDR2 SVGAGI (reference sequence). CDR3 bases: TGTGCCAGCACCGCTTCGGGAGGGGGCACCAAATCACCCCTCCACTTT. Translated: CASTASGGGTKSPLHF.

The V call is TRBV9, the J call TRBJ2-1; D is unresolved. Germline CDR1 reads SGDLS; CDR2 reads YYNGEE. The CDR3 loop spans 13 amino acids. Trimming stripped 0 bases from V and 4 bases from J, with 5 bases between. CDR3 protein: CASSVEGYNEQFF. The CDR3 DNA reads as TGTGCCAGCAGCGTAGAAGGGTACAATGAGCAGTTCTTC.

The chain has TRBV4-1 and TRBJ1-3; TRBD1 might be the D (5 bases). CDR3 length equals 16 residues. Germline V gives CDR1 MGHRA, CDR2 YSYEKL. Trimming removed 4 bases at V and 2 bases at J, with 15 bases between. The CDR3 region has the DNA TGCGCCAGCAGCCCGGTCCCGACAGCGACTGGAAACACCATATATTTT. Protein: CASSPVPTATGNTIYF.

This chain uses TRBV28 with TRBJ2-7; 10 bases match TRBD2. The J segment lost 0 bases and the V segment lost 1 base, leaving 9 bases of the junction unmatched. This CDR3 comprises 18 residues. Germline V gives CDR1 MDHEN, CDR2 SYDVKM. The CDR3 nucleotides read TGTGCCAGCAGTTTATTTTCCAGCGGGAGGGCGAGCTCCTACGAGCAGTACTTC. This gives the protein CASSLFSSGRASSYEQYF.

The rearrangement uses TRBV28 and TRBJ2-7; no definite D call. Trimming removed 7 bases at V and 2 bases at J, with 9 bases between. The CDR3 sequence is 12 residues long. CDR1 is MDHEN, CDR2 SYDVKM, per germline. The CDR3 DNA reads TGTGCCAGCACCCGGTCGCCCTACGAGCAGTACTTC. Its protein is CASTRSPYEQYF.

In DNA form, the CDR3 reads TGTGCCAGCAGCGTAGGAACGGCCTACTCCTACGAGCAGTACTTC. This translates into CASSVGTAYSYEQYF. This sequence joins TRBV9 and TRBJ2-7; the D is unclear. The CDR3 covers 15 residues. The V gene's germline CDR1 is SGDLS and CDR2 YYNGEE. Trimming pared 0 bases from V and 0 bases from J, leaving 10 bases between.

The chain employs TRBV27 and TRBJ2-1; 11 bases align to TRBD2. Germline V gives CDR1 MNHEY, CDR2 SMNVEV (reference sequence). The CDR3 extends over 14 amino acids. V shed 6 bases and J 4 bases; nucleotides not matched to a gene: 2. The CDR3 sequence is CASRRTSGYNEQFF. In DNA form, the CDR3 reads TGTGCCAGCAGGCGGACTAGCGGGTACAATGAGCAGTTCTTC.

The rearrangement links TRBV19 to TRBJ2-4; TRBD2 is a possible D gene (6 bases). This CDR3 is 15 amino acids long. The germline V gene encodes CDR1 LNHDA and CDR2 SQIVND (reference sequence). Trimming shortened V by 6 bases and J by 4 bases, and 16 bases separated the two germline ends. The DNA of the CDR3 is TGTGCCAGTAGCCTCGGTAGAGGAGGGAAAAACATTCAGTACTTC. Protein sequence: CASSLGRGGKNIQYF.

This clone was seen more than once but under ten times. The V gene is TRBV28, the J gene TRBJ2-7, with TRBD2 matching 10 bases. Germline CDR1 reads MDHEN; CDR2 reads SYDVKM. The CDR3 has 15 residues. Trimming took 4 bases from V and 7 from J; bases not matched to a gene: 10. The CDR3: CASSSKREGLWEQYF. The DNA for the CDR3 is TGTGCCAGCAGTTCAAAGCGGGAGGGCCTCTGGGAGCAGTACTTC.

The chain uses TRBV2 and TRBJ2-5; the D gene could be TRBD1 or TRBD2 (6 bases each). CDR3 length equals 15 residues. Looked up from germline, CDR1 is SNHLY and CDR2 is FYNNEI. V was pared by 4 bases and J by 5 bases, with 17 bases between. CDR3: CASSVEAGAGETQYF. In nucleotides, the CDR3 is TGTGCCAGCAGTGTTGAGGCAGGGGCGGGGGAGACCCAGTACTTC.

The chain has TRBV7-9 and TRBJ1-2; 10 bases agree with TRBD1. Germline V CDR1 and CDR2: SEHNR, FQNEAQ (reference sequence). Trimming took 5 bases from V and 4 from J; bases not matched to a gene: 10. The CDR3 loop spans 16 amino acids. This CDR3 reads CASSHGTGDESYGYTF. For the CDR3, the DNA is TGTGCCAGCAGCCACGGGACAGGGGATGAATCCTATGGCTACACCTTC.

The gene calls are TRBV7-6 and TRBJ1-2, with D possibly being TRBD1 (5 bases). Trimming removed 2 bases from V and 5 bases from J, with 24 bases in between. The CDR3 is 18 residues long. CDR1 SGHVS and CDR2 FNYEAQ come from the germline V gene. This chain's CDR3 is CASSLWPLSWGAEYGYTF. The CDR3, as DNA: TGTGCCAGCAGCTTATGGCCCCTCTCCTGGGGCGCAGAGTATGGCTACACCTTC.

This clone showed up just a few times. The chain couples TRBV7-2 to TRBJ2-3, with 10 positions matching TRBD2. With 0 bases clipped from V and 5 bases from J, the junction kept 5 bases outside the gene matches. The germline CDR1 and CDR2 sequences are SGHTA and FQGNSA. The length of the CDR3 is 16 residues. In DNA form, the CDR3 reads TGTGCCAGCAGCTTAGCTTCTAGCGGGGGTAGAGATACGCAGTATTTT. Translation gives CASSLASSGGRDTQYF.